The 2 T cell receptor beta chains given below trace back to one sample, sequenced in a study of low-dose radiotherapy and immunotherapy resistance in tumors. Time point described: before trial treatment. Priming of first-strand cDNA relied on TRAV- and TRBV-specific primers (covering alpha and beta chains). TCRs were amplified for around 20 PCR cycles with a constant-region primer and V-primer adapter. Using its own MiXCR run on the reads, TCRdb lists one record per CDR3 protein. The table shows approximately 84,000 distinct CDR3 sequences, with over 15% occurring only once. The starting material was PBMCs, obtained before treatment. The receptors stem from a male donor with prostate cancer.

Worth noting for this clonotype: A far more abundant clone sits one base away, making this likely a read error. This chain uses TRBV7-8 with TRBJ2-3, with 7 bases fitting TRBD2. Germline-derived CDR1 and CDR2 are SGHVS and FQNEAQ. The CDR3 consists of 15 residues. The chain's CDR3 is CVSVTSSGVVDTQYF. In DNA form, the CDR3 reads TGTGTCAGCGTGACCTCTAGCGGCGTGGTGGATACGCAGTATTTT.

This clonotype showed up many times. The CDR3 DNA reads TGTGCCAGCAGCACCCGTCAACAGGGAATCATGAACACTGAAGCTTTCTTT. It codes for CASSTRQQGIMNTEAFF. The V call is TRBV7-8, the J call TRBJ1-1; D is possibly TRBD1 (6 bases). This CDR3 is 17 amino acids long. CDR1 is SGHVS and CDR2 is FQNEAQ in the germline V gene. Trimming took 5 bases from V and 0 from J, leaving 19 bases between them.